This note documents a single T cell receptor beta chain sequence. This clonotype is a singleton in its sample. Its antigen has not been determined. Base quality data are lacking; no much larger clone is found one base away. A lone read gives weak evidence. The sample belongs to a study of CD8+CD57+ T cells in acquired aplastic anemia (dated by TCRdb to 2017 to 2018). About the full investigation: A mean of approximately 2.9 ug of DNA, ranging from roughly 0.17 to 30 ug, was extracted from sorted CD4+ and CD8+ cells. CD8+CD57+ expansion was defined as frequency above the mean frequency observed in healthy subjects. General study outcomes and caveats: Roughly 29 CD8+ CDR3 sequences were found in both patients and controls but appeared to be highly expressed in patients and within the immunodominant clones of the patients. No significant difference in CD8+ Simpson's diversity was found between patients and healthy controls (P=0.060).

Genomic DNA served as template for TCR beta VDJ combination and CDR3 sequence profiling. TCR repertoire sequencing was run on an Illumina HiSeq 2000. On the study's bioinformatics: Repertoires were assessed using TRBV/TRBJ rearrangement plots, CDR3 size and DJ length profiles, and Simpson's diversity index. The most abundant DNA sequence in the deep sequencing data was taken as the immunodominant clone. CDR3 amino acid sequences were checked for sharing between subjects and were compared against published repertoires and the VDJdb database. TCRdb took the public reads, trimmed them with fastp at Q25, ran MiXCR for clone calling and kept in-frame beta chains. Rows are combined by CDR3 protein, so each entry shows the most common genes and DNA. TCRdb's processing, not the study's, gives the V and J calls here. This sample is represented by approximately 250,000 distinct CDR3 sequences; approximately 86% of them were singletons. Clones ranked in the top ten supply roughly 42% of the sample.

The CDR3 holds 15 amino acids from the cysteine to the phenylalanine. The entry retains the CDR3 DNA only, 45 bases that are in frame from base 1. At the junction V is shortened by 5 bases and J by 5 bases; bases outside the gene matches: 6. CDR1 is given as SEHNR and CDR2 as FQNEAQ, both from the germline V gene (reference sequence). Flow cytometry had shown CD8+CD57+ cell expansion in the patients selected for sequencing. Every patient had a diagnosis of severe acquired aplastic anemia based on International Study of Aplastic Anemia and Agranulocytosis and Camitta criteria. At the time blood was sampled, none of the patients had received any therapy. In the study, sorted CD4+ and CD8+ blood T cells from patients with severe aplastic anemia and from healthy subjects underwent deep sequencing of TCR repertoires. Patients were enrolled under clinicaltrials.gov protocols 00001620, 01623167, 00001397, 00071045, 00081523 and 00961064 in the USA. Ficoll-Paque density gradient centrifugation was used to isolate peripheral blood mononuclear cells. CD4+ and CD8+ T cells were sorted by FACS or magnetic beads before DNA extraction.

The sequence links TRBV7-9 to TRBJ2-2, and 9 bases in between align with TRBD2. The sequence derives from a human donor with aplastic anemia. The sample consisted of sorted CD4+, CD8+, or CD8+CD57+ T cells (not recorded which) from PBMCs. The nucleotide sequence reads TGTGCCAGCAGCGTCGCGGGGGGGAGAACCGGGGAGCTGTTTTTT. This sequence encodes CASSVAGGRTGELFF.